One sample yielded the 5 T cell receptor beta chains listed below, sequenced in a study of regulatory T cells in long-lasting Graves disease. Time point defined: newly diagnosed GD, antithyroid drugs for less than 3 months. Generation of the TCR library employed RNA extracted from PBMCs. Both iRepertoire HTBI primers and Arm-PCR of CDR3 regions were used to build the TCR beta libraries. TCRdb passed the multiplex PCR reads through MiXCR, listing each CDR3 protein once. Among 600,000 to 650,000 distinct CDR3 sequences listed, approximately 15% were seen once. These same records also appear under a second study, on T cells in Graves' hyperthyroidism and ophthalmopathy.

The sample in question was peripheral blood mononuclear cells (PBMCs), obtained at new diagnosis, from a patient treated with antithyroid drugs. These receptors were taken from a woman in her twenties or thirties with Graves disease.

In its sample, this clonotype was seen many times. The rearrangement links TRBV19 to TRBJ2-3; 9 bases are shared with TRBD2. This CDR3 is 19 amino acids long. CDR1 LNHDA and CDR2 SQIVND come from the germline V gene (reference sequence). The V and J ends lost 0 bases and 2 bases, in that order; junction bases with no gene match: 12. CDR3 nucleotides: TGTGCCAGTAGTATAGATAAAGCGCAAGCGGGAGGCCACACAGATACGCAGTATTTT. Translated: CASSIDKAQAGGHTDTQYF.

This chain uses TRBV5-1 with TRBJ1-2; D ambiguous. The CDR3 spans 15 residues. V lost 1 base and J 7 bases, leaving 17 bases between the germline ends. Germline V CDR1 and CDR2: SGHRS, YFSETQ. The CDR3 sequence is CASSLRNSAESGYTF. CDR3 sequence (DNA): TGCGCCAGCAGCTTGAGGAATTCGGCTGAGAGTGGCTACACCTTC.

The V call is TRBV19, the J call TRBJ2-7; 9 nucleotides match TRBD1. Per the germline V gene, CDR1 is LNHDA and CDR2 is SQIVND (reference sequence). The J segment lost 2 bases and the V segment lost 1 base, leaving 3 bases of the junction unmatched. The CDR3 spans 15 residues. DNA for the CDR3: TGTGCCAGTAGTATAGTCGGACAGGGGACCTACGAGCAGTACTTC. Translated, it gives CASSIVGQGTYEQYF.

This clonotype was seen only a few times. V and J are TRBV5-1 and TRBJ2-4; 9 bases fit TRBD2. Trimming took 0 bases from V and 1 from J; bases not matched to a gene: 17. Germline lookup yields CDR1 SGHRS and CDR2 YFSETQ. This CDR3 is built from 21 residues. CDR3 nucleotide sequence: TGCGCCAGCAGCTTGGAACCCCCCACAGGGGTGGCGGGAGGGGCCAAAAACATTCAGTACTTC. Amino acid sequence: CASSLEPPTGVAGGAKNIQYF.

This clonotype was seen many times. The chain employs TRBV6-2 or TRBV6-3 and TRBJ1-1; a possible D gene is TRBD1 (5 bases). V gave up 2 bases and J gave up 5 bases, with 9 bases separating them. The CDR3 sequence is 13 residues long. Looked up from germline, CDR1 is MNHEY and CDR2 is SVGEGT. The CDR3 DNA reads as TGTGCCAGCAGTTACAGGGGACCAACTGAAGCTTTCTTT. This sequence encodes CASSYRGPTEAFF.